The present entry profiles one T cell receptor beta chain with its context. This clone's antigen is unknown. No base quality information exists; no much larger clone differs at one position. This sample is drawn from a study of blood T cell repertoires in COVID-19 (dated by TCRdb to 2020 to 2022). With regard to the full study: The collaborator samples originated in the United States, Italy and Spain and spanned the acute and convalescent phases of COVID-19. The prospective study material was composed of cDNA or gDNA derived from T cells, B-cell-depleted T cells, or PBMCs. Deeply sampled blood TCRbeta repertoires from subjects exposed to, actively infected with, or recovered from COVID-19 were included in the dataset. The repertoires were released in a freely available public database intended as a resource for research on the immune response to SARS-CoV-2. Samples were obtained from the ongoing ImmuneRACE study (first 160 participants) and from about 1,300 subjects provided by 6 global collaborators. Sample metadata almost always included a de-identified subject ID, COVID-19 status, age in years and sex. Where HLA class I and class II types were available, the types were taken from metadata supplied by the sample provider, not from assay-based typing. What the study reported, not specific to this receptor: The amount of clinical and demographic metadata varied by source and participant and was provided uncurated.

In the prospective study, participants were about 18 to 100 years old, resided in 25 or so geographic areas of the United States, and were enrolled through a virtual design. In the prospective study, participants were assigned to cohorts based on the clinical history participants reported in a screening survey and a study questionnaire. A participant counted as exposed if, within 2 weeks of entering the study, that participant had been in contact with someone who had a PCR-confirmed or clinician-diagnosed COVID-19 case. Mobile phlebotomists in the prospective study collected whole blood, serum and a nasopharyngeal or oropharyngeal swab from every participant. Prospective study participants could optionally give additional blood draws and questionnaires over an approximately two-month period. Before DNA extraction, prospective study blood samples were shipped either frozen or at room temperature.

TCRbeta CDR3 regions were amplified from genomic DNA by means of the immunoSEQ Assay, a bias-controlled multiplex PCR. The source study handled its data this way. Within the assay, amplification of reference gene primers was used to estimate how many nucleated cells each sample contained. To quantify the absolute abundance of each unique TCRbeta CDR3 rearrangement, sequence reads were collapsed and filtered. For each sample, productive Simpson clonality was calculated as the square root of Simpson's diversity index over productive rearrangements. TCRdb retrieved this table from immuneACCESS and kept in-frame rearrangements only. Not all clones are present; in checked studies, unresolved V genes account for under half, and no reason is known for the remainder. The V and J calls and clone size were taken over from that table, and D and trimming were inferred from the DNA. Here the sample has some 300,000 clones; nearly 90% occur a single time. Of the sample, 2.5% to 3.5% falls within the top ten clones.

The germline V and J ends show losses of 0 bases and 5 bases respectively, and no gene match explains 1 base of the junction. CDR1 is given as SGHRS and CDR2 as YFSETQ, both from the germline V gene. The CDR3 runs 13 residues from the cysteine to the phenylalanine. Only CDR3 DNA is held: 39 bases, read in frame from base 1. This receptor chain uses TRBV5-1 and TRBJ1-2; TRBD1 fits 7 bases in the junction. This receptor was obtained from a woman in her fifties or sixties who had been exposed to COVID-19. Sequencing was performed on PBMCs or T cells enriched from blood (not recorded which). At the DNA level, the sequence is TGCGCCAGCAGCTTGGCAGGGGGGTATGGCTACACCTTC. It encodes CASSLAGGYGYTF.